The 4 T cell receptor beta chains given below trace back to one sample, sequenced in a study of blood T cell repertoires in COVID-19. Method: immunoSEQ multiplex PCR; TCRdb's copy keeps in-frame clones and lacks some. The sample has 150,000 to 200,000 clones, more than 75% seen once; the top ten hold around 6.1%. Sequenced input: PBMCs or T cells enriched from blood (not recorded which). The source of these receptors is a man aged 35 to 55 who had recovered from COVID-19.

The chain links TRBV5-1 to TRBJ2-2; TRBD1 agrees at 7 bases. The CDR3 spans 15 residues. CDR1 is SGHRS, CDR2 YFSETQ, per germline. With V trimmed by 4 bases and J by 3 bases, 6 bases remained unmatched. This CDR3 reads CASSPGGRDTGELFF. CDR3 sequence (DNA): TGCGCCAGCAGCCCAGGGGGAAGGGACACCGGGGAGCTGTTTTTT.

The CDR3 sequence: CAWSGDSSANTGELFF. The CDR3, as DNA: TGTGCCTGGAGTGGGGACAGCTCCGCGAACACCGGGGAGCTGTTTTTT. The chain is built from TRBV30 and TRBJ2-2; 7 nucleotides agree with TRBD1. Germline trimming cut 1 base from V and 0 bases from J; bases unmatched to any gene: 5. Looked up from germline, CDR1 is GTSNPN and CDR2 is SVGIG (reference sequence). The CDR3 is 16 amino acids.

In this sample, this clone turned up many times. The J gene is TRBJ1-2, the V gene TRBV7-9, with 8 positions matching TRBD1. Trimming removed 3 bases from V and 3 bases from J; junction bases left unmatched: 9. The CDR3 is 16 residues long. CDR1 is SEHNR, CDR2 FQNEAQ, per germline (reference sequence). CDR3 loop: CASSLTGALQDYGYTF. CDR3 bases: TGTGCCAGCAGCTTGACAGGGGCGCTACAGGACTATGGCTACACCTTC.

The chain is built from TRBV4-2 and TRBJ2-2, with TRBD1 identical over 7 bases. CDR3 length: 15 amino acids. From germline, CDR1 is LGHNA and CDR2 YNFKEQ. V lost 5 bases and J lost 0; bases outside the gene matches: 3. CDR3 protein: CASSAGGANTGELFF. CDR3 DNA: TGTGCCAGCAGCGCAGGGGGAGCGAACACCGGGGAGCTGTTTTTT.